Below, 19 T cell receptor beta chains from the same sample are listed, as sequenced in a study of cytomegalovirus exposure and HLA in healthy donors. Use of 60 Vbeta and 13 Jbeta primers characterized the PCR. TCRdb keeps only in-frame clones here, not all; method: immunoSEQ multiplex PCR. The sample includes some 190,000 clones, roughly 77% of them seen just once. The sequencing sample was made of PBMCs. The receptors derive from a young man in good health and CMV-seropositive.

The chain uses TRBV11-3 and TRBJ2-1; D is possibly TRBD1 (5 bases). This CDR3 has 13 residues. Trimming took off 1 base at V and 9 bases at J, with 10 bases between the two ends. CDR1 and CDR2 (germline): SGHNT, YENEEA. The DNA of the CDR3 is TGTGCCAGCAGCTTAGGTAGGGGAAGTGAGCAGTTCTTC. It yields the protein CASSLGRGSEQFF. The whole variable domain, remainder taken from reference TRBV11-3 and TRBJ2-1, is EAGVVQSPRYKIIEKKQPVAFWCNPISGHNTLYWYLQNLGQGPELLIRYENEEAVDDSQLPKDRFSAERLKGVDSTLKIQPAELGDSAVYLCASSLGRGSEQFFGPGTRLTVL.

The J gene is TRBJ1-1, the V gene TRBV6-1; D may be TRBD1 (6 bases). Trimming shortened V by 6 bases and J by 2 bases, and 13 bases separated the two germline ends. The CDR3 loop spans 14 amino acids. Germline CDR1 MNHNS, CDR2 SASEGT. CDR3 coding DNA: TGTGCCAGCAGCGATGGACAGCCCAACACTGAAGCTTTCTTT. Protein product: CASSDGQPNTEAFF.

The V gene is TRBV5-1, the J gene TRBJ2-1; 7 nucleotides match TRBD2. The CDR3 has 18 amino acids. Germline CDR1 is SGHRS and CDR2 is YFSETQ. Trimming took 4 bases from V and 0 from J; bases not matched to a gene: 13. This CDR3 reads CASSAGGGGGSSYNEQFF. Written as DNA, the CDR3 is TGCGCCAGCAGCGCCGGCGGGGGTGGCGGAAGCTCCTACAATGAGCAGTTCTTC.

The V call is TRBV27, the J call TRBJ1-2; 12 bases match TRBD1. The CDR3 spans 17 residues. Germline trimming cut 6 bases from V and 4 bases from J; bases unmatched to any gene: 12. Germline CDR1 is MNHEY and CDR2 is SMNVEV (reference sequence). CDR3 residues: CASSPSGTGGLSYGYTF. CDR3 nucleotides: TGTGCCAGCAGCCCATCCGGGACAGGGGGCTTATCCTATGGCTACACCTTC.

The chain combines TRBV9 with TRBJ1-1, with 7 bases matching TRBD1. Looked up from germline, CDR1 is SGDLS and CDR2 is YYNGEE. The V gene end was trimmed by 4 bases and the J gene end by 0 bases; junction bases not matched to a gene: 3. The CDR3 is 14 amino acids. CDR3 residues: CASSPRGVNTEAFF. For the CDR3, the DNA is TGTGCCAGCAGCCCCAGGGGGGTGAACACTGAAGCTTTCTTT.

Written as DNA, the CDR3 is TGTGCCAGCAGCCAAAGTCAGGGGGCCACTGAAGCTTTCTTT. This gives the protein CASSQSQGATEAFF. The chain combines TRBV4-2 with TRBJ1-1, with 8 bases matching TRBD1. Germline-derived CDR1 and CDR2 are LGHNA and YNFKEQ. The CDR3 is 14 amino acids. J gave up 4 bases and V 2 bases, and 3 bases lay outside the gene matches.

The rearrangement links TRBV5-1 to TRBJ1-5; maybe TRBD1 (6 bases). The germline CDR1 and CDR2 sequences are SGHRS and YFSETQ. The CDR3 is 15 amino acids. V lost 4 bases and J lost 0, with 11 bases in between. The CDR3 nucleotides are TGCGCCAGCAGCCCGACAGGATATAGCAATCAGCCCCAGCATTTT. Protein: CASSPTGYSNQPQHF.

The genes are TRBV7-2 and TRBJ1-2; 9 nucleotides agree with TRBD1. CDR1 and CDR2 from the germline V gene are SGHTA and FQGNSA. V was clipped by 5 bases and J by 8 bases; unmatched bases: 6. There are 13 residues in the CDR3. CDR3 residues: CASSPGQGRGYTF. As DNA, the CDR3 is TGTGCCAGCAGCCCCGGACAGGGGAGAGGCTACACCTTC.

CDR3 nucleotides: TGTGCCAGCAGTTCGATGGGACACCGCGAGCAGTACTTC. It translates to CASSSMGHREQYF. The V call is TRBV7-9, the J call TRBJ2-7; D possibly corresponds to TRBD1 (6 bases). V lost 6 bases and J 6 bases, leaving 15 bases between the germline ends. The CDR3 extends over 13 amino acids. CDR1 and CDR2 from the germline V gene are SEHNR and FQNEAQ (reference sequence).

This clone was seen a single time. Compared with germline, one end of the junction differs, possibly owing to a read error. This CDR3 is CASSLGMAGADTQYF. The CDR3 DNA sequence: TGTGCTAGCAGCTTAGGGATGGCGGGGGCAGATACGCAGTATTTT. V and J are TRBV7-7 and TRBJ2-3, with 7 bases matching TRBD2. The CDR3 runs to 15 residues. Per the germline V gene, CDR1 is SSHAT and CDR2 is FNYEAQ (reference sequence). The whole variable domain, filled in from reference TRBV7-7 and TRBJ2-3, reads GAGVSQSPRYKVTKRGQDVTLRCDPISSHATLYWYQQALGQGPEFLTYFNYEAQPDKSGLPSDRFSAERPEGSISTLTIQRTEQRDSAMYRCASSLGMAGADTQYFGPGTRLTVL.

The chain couples TRBV29-1 to TRBJ2-7; a weak D match, TRBD2 (5 bases). The CDR3 length is 12 residues. V lost 7 bases to trimming and J lost 0 bases, with 10 bases between them. Per the germline V gene, CDR1 is SQVTM and CDR2 is ANQGSEA. The CDR3 sequence is CSGLANSYEQYF. Written as DNA, the CDR3 is TGCAGCGGGTTAGCGAACTCCTACGAGCAGTACTTC.

V gene TRBV28 combines with J gene TRBJ1-2; 12 positions agree with TRBD1. Germline CDR1 and CDR2: MDHEN and SYDVKM. This CDR3 region has 17 residues. Trimming removed 3 bases from V and 4 bases from J; junction bases left unmatched: 9. This chain's CDR3 is CASSLFTGTGGLYGYTF. The CDR3 region has the DNA TGTGCCAGCAGTTTGTTCACCGGGACAGGGGGCCTCTATGGCTACACCTTC.

The chain joins TRBV2 to TRBJ2-1; 14 bases line up with TRBD2. Trimming took 4 bases from V and 10 from J; bases not matched to a gene: 6. This CDR3 contains 15 residues. CDR1 is SNHLY, CDR2 FYNNEI, per germline. This CDR3 reads CASSATSGRAGEQFF. The CDR3 DNA follows: TGTGCCAGCAGTGCGACTAGCGGGAGGGCCGGGGAGCAGTTCTTC.

This chain links TRBV7-3 with TRBJ1-1; perhaps TRBD1 as D (6 bases). Germline V gives CDR1 SGHTA, CDR2 FQGTGA. Trimming left V 2 bases short and J 11 bases short, with 18 bases between. The CDR3 sequence is 14 residues long. This CDR3 is CASSLHGTSLNAFF. In DNA, the CDR3 is TGTGCCAGCAGCTTACATGGGACATCCCTCAATGCTTTCTTT.

The chain links TRBV27 to TRBJ2-2; the D is unclear. The CDR3 runs 14 residues. Germline CDR1 MNHEY, CDR2 SMNVEV (reference sequence). V was cut by 9 bases and J by 0 bases, with 11 bases left in between. The CDR3 region is CASRRFANTGELFF. The CDR3 DNA follows: TGTGCCAGTAGGAGATTCGCGAACACCGGGGAGCTGTTTTTT.

CDR3 in DNA: TGTGCCAGCAGTTTACAGGGCTGGGGCTATGGCTACACCTTC. Its translation: CASSLQGWGYGYTF. The chain uses TRBV27 and TRBJ1-2; D is possibly TRBD1 (5 bases). Looked up from germline, CDR1 is MNHEY and CDR2 is SMNVEV (reference sequence). V lost 2 bases and J lost 4, with 11 bases in between. This CDR3 is 14 amino acids long.

This rearrangement joins TRBV5-6 to TRBJ2-3; 9 nucleotides agree with TRBD1. This CDR3 is built from 15 residues. Germline CDR1 reads SGHDT; CDR2 reads YYEEEE. Trimming removed 4 bases from V and 3 bases from J; junction bases left unmatched: 6. This chain's CDR3 is CASSRGQGRTDTQYF. The CDR3 bases are TGTGCCAGCAGCCGAGGACAGGGGCGTACAGATACGCAGTATTTT.

The genes are TRBV21-1 and TRBJ2-5; the table gives TRBD2 as D, unverified against the DNA. TRBJ2-7 explains the end of the DNA better; the J call may be wrong. TRBV21-1 is termed a pseudogene. The CDR3 has 16 residues. In nucleotides, the CDR3 is TGTGCCAGCAGCTCCGGGGGAGGACAAAGCCACTACGAGCAGTACTTC. This encodes CASSSGGGQSHYEQYF.

The rearrangement joins TRBV28 to TRBJ1-2; 8 bases match TRBD1. The CDR3 is made up of 13 amino acids. Germline loops: CDR1 MDHEN, CDR2 SYDVKM. With 8 bases clipped from V and 4 bases from J, the junction kept 6 bases outside the gene matches. CDR3 sequence (DNA): TGTGCCAGCGGAACAGGGGGAGGCTATGGCTACACCTTC. It yields the protein CASGTGGGYGYTF.